This T cell receptor beta chain was profiled in a study of OX40 agonist ivuxolimab in advanced cancers. Trimming removed 7 bases from V and 4 bases from J, with 11 bases in between. Germline values: CDR1 MDHEN, CDR2 SYDVKM. The CDR3 runs 12 residues. It was autoimmune disease history or systemic immunosuppression that excluded patients. Comment on this clone: The antigen remains undetermined.

General observations from the study: Clonal expansion from baseline to week 6 occurred in both CD4+ and CD8+ T cells. The average count of expanded clones was higher among CD8+ T cells than among CD4+.

Here immunoSEQ multiplex PCR was the method, and the copy in TCRdb shows in-frame clones only, minus some. The table includes 65,000 to 100,000 clones, about 81% detected once. The sequencing here drew on CD4+ or CD8+ T cells sorted from blood, taken in a trial of the OX40 agonist ivuxolimab. The TCR comes from an adult with an advanced solid tumor such as melanoma, head and neck, liver or kidney cancer. J is TRBJ2-7 and V is TRBV28; D is possibly TRBD1 (6 bases). The CDR3 is CASTGEHYEQYF. In DNA form, the CDR3 reads TGTGCCAGCACAGGGGAACATTACGAGCAGTACTTC.